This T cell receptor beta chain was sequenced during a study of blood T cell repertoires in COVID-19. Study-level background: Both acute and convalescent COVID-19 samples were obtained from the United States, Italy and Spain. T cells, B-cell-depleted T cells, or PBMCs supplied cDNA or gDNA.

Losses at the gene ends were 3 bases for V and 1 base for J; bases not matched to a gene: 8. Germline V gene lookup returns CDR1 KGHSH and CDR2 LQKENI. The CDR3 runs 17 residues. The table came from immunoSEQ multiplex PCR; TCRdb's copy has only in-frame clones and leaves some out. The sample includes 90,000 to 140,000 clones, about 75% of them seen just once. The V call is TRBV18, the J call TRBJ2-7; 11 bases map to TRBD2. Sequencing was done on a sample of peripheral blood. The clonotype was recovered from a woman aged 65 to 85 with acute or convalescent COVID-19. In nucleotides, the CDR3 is TGTGCCAGCTCACCGGCTAGCGGGGGGTTTGATTCCTACGAGCAGTACTTC. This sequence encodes CASSPASGGFDSYEQYF.